The 26 T cell receptor beta chains below were found in one sample sequenced in a study of vaccination effects on CD4 cells after COVID-19. What these receptors recognize is not known. Produced via immunoSEQ multiplex PCR; TCRdb's table is partial and in-frame only. Here the sample spans approximately 61,000 clones, approximately 73% being singletons. Expansion of antigen-specific CD4+ T cells with viral peptide pools was carried out by the ViraFEST assay before sequencing. Having been cultured for about ten days, the cells underwent CD4+ T cell isolation. Each participant was administered two doses of either the BNT162b2 or the mRNA-1273 vaccine. The input for sequencing was CD4+ T cells from PBMCs cultured with HCoV-229E spike peptides, taken after COVID-19 vaccination. Every receptor here comes from a human donor who received a COVID-19 vaccine.

V gene TRBV18 combines with J gene TRBJ2-3, with D possibly TRBD1 on 6 matching bases. Trimming cost V 0 bases and J 4 bases, with 8 bases left between them. The germline gives CDR1 KGHSH, CDR2 LQKENI. The CDR3 extends over 14 amino acids. In DNA, the CDR3 is TGTGCCAGCTCACCACCCCGGACAGCAGATACGCAGTATTTT. This encodes CASSPPRTADTQYF.

The rearrangement uses TRBV24-1 and TRBJ2-5; weak D call: TRBD2 (5 bases). Trimming took 1 base from V and 2 from J, leaving 13 bases between them. CDR1 and CDR2 (germline): KGHDR, SFDVKD. This CDR3 has 16 amino acids. The CDR3 loop is CATSDFTAVAQETQYF. Written as DNA, the CDR3 is TGTGCCACCAGTGATTTTACAGCGGTAGCTCAAGAGACCCAGTACTTC.

This clone has a handful of counts. The chain combines TRBV2 with TRBJ2-3, with a tentative D call TRBD1 (6 bases). The ends were cut back, 6 bases at V and 3 bases at J, with 19 bases in the middle. This CDR3 is built from 16 residues. CDR1 and CDR2 (germline): SNHLY, FYNNEI. The CDR3 here is CASSVGGPIGTDTQYF. In nucleotides, the CDR3 is TGTGCCAGCAGCGTAGGGGGACCGATTGGTACAGATACGCAGTATTTT. Full variable domain (remainder filled in from reference TRBV2 and TRBJ2-3): EPEVTQTPSHQVTQMGQEVILRCVPISNHLYFYWYRQILGQKVEFLVSFYNNEISEKSEIFDDQFSVERPDGSNFTLKIRSTKLEDSAMYFCASSVGGPIGTDTQYFGPGTRLTVL.

This clone was found a few times. V usage is TRBV5-1 and J usage is TRBJ2-2, with TRBD2 matching over 7 bases. The J segment lost 3 bases and the V segment lost 5 bases, leaving 13 bases of the junction unmatched. Germline assignment: CDR1 SGHRS and CDR2 YFSETQ. The CDR3 contains 17 residues. The CDR3 DNA sequence: TGCGCCAGCAGTCCCACCCGGGGGAGGGTTTACACCGGGGAGCTGTTTTTT. This encodes CASSPTRGRVYTGELFF.

This chain uses TRBV18 with TRBJ2-3; TRBD1 might be the D (5 bases). This CDR3 spans 15 amino acids. Per germline, CDR1 KGHSH and CDR2 LQKENI. V lost 6 bases to trimming and J lost 2 bases, with 15 bases between them. CDR3 sequence: CASSGLGHPTDTQYF. CDR3 in DNA: TGTGCCAGCTCGGGTCTCGGACACCCCACAGATACGCAGTATTTT.

This chain connects TRBV28 to TRBJ2-3; 10 bases align to TRBD2. Germline V gives CDR1 MDHEN, CDR2 SYDVKM. The CDR3 is 14 amino acids. The V gene end was trimmed by 8 bases and the J gene end by 4 bases; junction bases not matched to a gene: 6. CDR3 nucleotide sequence: TGTGCCAGCGCTCTAGCGGGGGAGGCAGATACGCAGTATTTT. Amino acid sequence: CASALAGEADTQYF.

In this sample, this clone turned up a few times. The CDR3: CASSPGGQGTNEQFF. The CDR3 DNA is TGTGCCAGCAGCCCCGGGGGACAGGGTACCAATGAGCAGTTCTTC. The V and J genes are TRBV11-3 and TRBJ2-1; TRBD1 aligns across 9 bases. The CDR3 length is 15 residues. CDR1 and CDR2 (germline): SGHNT, YENEEA. J was trimmed by 6 bases and V by 5 bases; bases with no gene match: 8.

The chain joins TRBV7-2 to TRBJ1-3; D ambiguous. Germline CDR1 is SGHTA and CDR2 is FQGNSA. CDR3 length: 16 amino acids. V lost 4 bases to trimming and J lost 1 base, with 14 bases between them. The CDR3 loop reads CASSSITPFSGNTIYF. The CDR3 DNA is TGTGCCAGCAGCTCGATCACACCGTTTTCTGGAAACACCATATATTTT.

V usage is TRBV12-3 or TRBV12-4 and J usage is TRBJ2-2; D gene uncertain. Trimming cost V 3 bases and J 8 bases, with 4 bases left between them. This CDR3 contains 11 residues. This CDR3 is CASSFLGELFF. The CDR3 DNA reads as TGTGCCAGCAGTTTTCTAGGGGAGCTGTTTTTT.

This clone was counted once. This chain links TRBV7-2 with TRBJ2-5, with D perhaps assigned TRBD1 or TRBD2 (5 bases each). Trimming took off 3 bases at V and 1 base at J, with 9 bases between the two ends. Germline assignment: CDR1 SGHTA and CDR2 FQGNSA. The CDR3 loop spans 14 amino acids. The CDR3 sequence: CASSFAGTQETQYF. The CDR3 DNA reads TGTGCCAGCAGCTTCGCCGGGACCCAAGAGACCCAGTACTTC.

The gene calls are TRBV18 and TRBJ1-3; D is ambiguous. The CDR3 is 14 amino acids. The germline V gene encodes CDR1 KGHSH and CDR2 LQKENI. Deletions cut 6 bases from V and 0 bases from J, with 9 bases between. The DNA for the CDR3 is TGTGCCAGCTCTTGGGAGAGCTCTGGAAACACCATATATTTT. Residues: CASSWESSGNTIYF. Variable domain in full (rest from reference TRBV18 and TRBJ1-3): NAGVMQNPRHLVRRRGQEARLRCSPMKGHSHVYWYRQLPEEGLKFMVYLQKENIIDESGMPKERFSAEFPKEGPSILRIQQVVRGDSAAYFCASSWESSGNTIYFGEGSWLTVV.

This clone has only a few counts. The V and J genes are TRBV5-5 and TRBJ2-7; D is unclear. With 4 bases removed from V and 3 bases from J, the gap between germline ends came to 14 bases. The length of the CDR3 is 14 residues. Germline V lookup: CDR1 SGHKS, CDR2 YYEKEE (reference sequence). CDR3 nucleotides: TGTGCCAGCAGCCCCCTTGTGGCAGACTACGAGCAGTACGTC. Translation: CASSPLVADYEQYV.

The chain couples TRBV6-5 to TRBJ1-2; 8 nucleotides match TRBD1. Looked up from germline, CDR1 is MNHEY and CDR2 is SVGAGI. The CDR3 contains 14 residues. J lost 3 bases, V lost 7 bases, and 7 bases had no gene match. CDR3 DNA: TGTGCCAGCACCCAGACAGGGGCAGACTATGGCTACACCTTC. The encoded protein is CASTQTGADYGYTF.

The chain joins TRBV5-1 to TRBJ2-1, with D perhaps matching TRBD1 or TRBD2 (6 bases each). The CDR3 covers 16 residues. The germline V and J ends were trimmed by 0 bases and 9 bases, with 19 bases remaining between them. From germline, CDR1 is SGHRS and CDR2 YFSETQ. The CDR3 bases are TGCGCCAGCAGCTTGGATCGACTCAGAGGAGGGGGTGAGCAGTTCTTC. Amino acids: CASSLDRLRGGGEQFF.

This clone has more than one count but fewer than ten. J is TRBJ1-6 and V is TRBV7-3; 7 bases are a match to TRBD1. This CDR3 is 14 amino acids long. Trimming cost V 5 bases and J 7 bases; bases outside gene matches: 5. Germline loops: CDR1 SGHTA, CDR2 FQGTGA. The CDR3: CASSVTGVNSPLHF. The CDR3 bases are TGTGCCAGCAGCGTCACAGGGGTCAATTCACCCCTCCACTTT.

The V gene is TRBV7-2, the J gene TRBJ2-2; the D is unclear. This CDR3 has 14 amino acids. With 2 bases removed from V and 0 bases from J, the gap between germline ends came to 4 bases. Germline loops: CDR1 SGHTA, CDR2 FQGNSA. The DNA of the CDR3 is TGTGCCAGCAGCTTACGGCCGAACACCGGGGAGCTGTTTTTT. It encodes CASSLRPNTGELFF.

The rearrangement joins TRBV5-1 to TRBJ2-2; tentative D call: TRBD1 (5 bases). The ends were cut back, 4 bases at V and 5 bases at J, with 9 bases in the middle. The CDR3 has 13 amino acids. CDR1 SGHRS and CDR2 YFSETQ come from the germline V gene. The CDR3 DNA follows: TGCGCCAGCAGCCCGACAGCAACCGGGGAGCTGTTTTTT. Translating gives CASSPTATGELFF.

This chain links TRBV5-6 with TRBJ2-2; D possibly uses TRBD1 or TRBD2 (5 bases each). Trimming took off 5 bases at V and 3 bases at J, with 17 bases between the two ends. The CDR3 extends over 16 amino acids. Germline assignment: CDR1 SGHDT and CDR2 YYEEEE. CDR3 nucleotide sequence: TGTGCCAGCAGGCAGGAGAAGAGGGGAGACACCGGGGAGCTGTTTTTT. It yields the protein CASRQEKRGDTGELFF.

This chain uses TRBV30 with TRBJ1-5; a weak D match, TRBD1 (6 bases). V dropped 0 bases and J dropped 5 bases, with 8 bases sitting between them. From germline, CDR1 is GTSNPN and CDR2 SVGIG (reference sequence). This CDR3 is built from 13 residues. The CDR3 protein is CAWSVRGHQPQHF. CDR3 in DNA: TGTGCCTGGAGTGTACGGGGGCATCAGCCCCAGCATTTT.

CDR3 in amino acids: CASSQLQGQVYTEAFF. CDR3 coding DNA: TGCGCCAGCAGCCAACTTCAAGGACAGGTTTACACTGAAGCTTTCTTT. The gene calls are TRBV4-1 and TRBJ1-1; 7 positions agree with TRBD1. The CDR3 loop spans 16 amino acids. The V gene's germline CDR1 is MGHRA and CDR2 YSYEKL. Trimming took 2 bases from V and 3 from J; bases not matched to a gene: 9.

This clone came up a few times. The rearrangement uses TRBV5-1 and TRBJ2-2; D not certain. V was pared by 5 bases and J by 0 bases, with 14 bases between. Germline loops: CDR1 SGHRS, CDR2 YFSETQ. CDR3 length: 16 residues. In nucleotides, the CDR3 is TGCGCCAGCAGTTCTGGTACCGCTGCGAACACCGGGGAGCTGTTTTTT. This encodes CASSSGTAANTGELFF.

The chain has TRBV15 and TRBJ2-7; D is unclear. Germline loops: CDR1 LNHNV, CDR2 YYDKDF (reference sequence). The ends were cut back, 3 bases at V and 4 bases at J, with 16 bases in the middle. The CDR3 extends over 15 amino acids. CDR3 sequence reads: CATSRDPLGVYEQYV. Written as DNA, the CDR3 is TGTGCCACCAGCAGGGATCCTCTTGGGGTGTACGAGCAGTACGTC.

The rearrangement joins TRBV29-1 to TRBJ1-1; D is unresolved. Germline V gene sequence: CDR1 SQVTM, CDR2 ANQGSEA. The CDR3 has 15 amino acids. Trimming removed 4 bases at V and 0 bases at J, with 15 bases between. DNA for the CDR3: TGCAGCGTTGGATGGGCGGGCACGGTGAACACTGAAGCTTTCTTT. It translates to CSVGWAGTVNTEAFF.

The chain uses TRBV2 and TRBJ1-2; no definite D call. CDR1 and CDR2 from the germline V gene are SNHLY and FYNNEI. Trimming cost V 6 bases and J 8 bases, with 19 bases left between them. CDR3 length: 14 residues. The CDR3 DNA sequence: TGTGCCAGCAGGGGAAACAGAATTAACCGCGGCTACACCTTC. This sequence encodes CASRGNRINRGYTF.

The chain is built from TRBV11-3 and TRBJ2-1; D gene uncertain. The CDR3 consists of 15 residues. Deletions cut 7 bases from V and 1 base from J, with 14 bases between. Looked up from germline, CDR1 is SGHNT and CDR2 is YENEEA. The CDR3 region has the DNA TGTGCCAGCACTGCCGGGCGACCTTCCTACAATGAGCAGTTCTTC. It translates to CASTAGRPSYNEQFF. The variable domain in full, with the rest retrieved from reference TRBV11-3 and TRBJ2-1, is EAGVVQSPRYKIIEKKQPVAFWCNPISGHNTLYWYLQNLGQGPELLIRYENEEAVDDSQLPKDRFSAERLKGVDSTLKIQPAELGDSAVYLCASTAGRPSYNEQFFGPGTRLTVL.

This clone appeared a few times. The V and J genes are TRBV7-8 and TRBJ1-2; D uncertain. The CDR3 consists of 17 residues. V shed 4 bases and J shed 5 bases, with 23 bases lying between them. Germline CDR1 is SGHVS and CDR2 is FQNEAQ. CDR3 sequence reads: CASSSRSSRDMGYGYTF. The CDR3 DNA reads as TGTGCCAGCAGCTCAAGATCATCGAGGGATATGGGGTATGGCTACACCTTC.